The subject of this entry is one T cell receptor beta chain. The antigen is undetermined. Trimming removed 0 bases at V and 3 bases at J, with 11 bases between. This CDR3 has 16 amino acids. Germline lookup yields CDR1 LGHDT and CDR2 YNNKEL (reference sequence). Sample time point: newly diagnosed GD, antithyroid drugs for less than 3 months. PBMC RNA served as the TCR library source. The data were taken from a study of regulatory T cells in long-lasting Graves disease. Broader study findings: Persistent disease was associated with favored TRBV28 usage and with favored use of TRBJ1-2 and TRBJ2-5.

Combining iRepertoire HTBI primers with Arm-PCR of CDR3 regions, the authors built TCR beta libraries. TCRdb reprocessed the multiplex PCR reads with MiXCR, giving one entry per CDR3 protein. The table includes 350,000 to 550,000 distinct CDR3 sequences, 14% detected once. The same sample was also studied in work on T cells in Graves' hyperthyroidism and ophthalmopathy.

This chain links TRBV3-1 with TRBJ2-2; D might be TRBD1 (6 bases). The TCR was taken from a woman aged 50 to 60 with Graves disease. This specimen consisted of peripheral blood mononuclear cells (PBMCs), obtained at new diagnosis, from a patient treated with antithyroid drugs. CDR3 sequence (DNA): TGTGCCAGCAGCCAAGACAGGGGCTGGGACACCGGGGAGCTGTTTTTT. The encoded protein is CASSQDRGWDTGELFF.